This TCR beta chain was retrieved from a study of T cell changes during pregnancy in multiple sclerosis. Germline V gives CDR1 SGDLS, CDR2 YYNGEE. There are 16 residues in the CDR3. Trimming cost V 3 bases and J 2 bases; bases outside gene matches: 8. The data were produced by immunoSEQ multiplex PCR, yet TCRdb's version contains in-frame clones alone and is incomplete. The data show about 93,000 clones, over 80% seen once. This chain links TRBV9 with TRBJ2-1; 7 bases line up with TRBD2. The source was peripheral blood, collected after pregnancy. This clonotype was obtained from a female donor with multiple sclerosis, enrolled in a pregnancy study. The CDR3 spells CASSESAAGAYNEQFF. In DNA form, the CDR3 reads TGTGCCAGCAGCGAGAGCGCCGCGGGGGCCTACAATGAGCAGTTCTTC.